This T cell receptor beta chain was observed in a study of glioma-infiltrating T cells after dendritic cell vaccination. About the study: Treatment, given 2003 to 2012, was autologous tumor lysate-pulsed dendritic cell vaccination. At biweekly intervals, patients got three intradermal dendritic cell vaccine injections.

The primer mix had 60 V beta and 13 J beta primers. Profiled with immunoSEQ multiplex PCR; TCRdb holds only in-frame clones, not every one. The sample has roughly 80,000 clones, more than 75% seen once; the top ten hold 2% to 2.5%. With V trimmed by 0 bases and J by 4 bases, 3 bases remained unmatched. Germline V gives CDR1 MGHRA, CDR2 YSYEKL. The CDR3 runs 15 residues. Specified time point: after dendritic cell vaccination, including at tumor progression/relapse. Fresh-frozen tumor tissue and more than two years of survival data were available for all. This clone is a singleton in its sample. The J gene is TRBJ2-5, the V gene TRBV4-1, with 9 bases identical to TRBD1. This receptor was identified in a human donor with glioblastoma. Source: blood, taken after dendritic cell vaccination. In nucleotides, the CDR3 is TGCGCCAGCAGCCAAGATAGGGGACAGGGAGAGACCCAGTACTTC. Protein product: CASSQDRGQGETQYF.